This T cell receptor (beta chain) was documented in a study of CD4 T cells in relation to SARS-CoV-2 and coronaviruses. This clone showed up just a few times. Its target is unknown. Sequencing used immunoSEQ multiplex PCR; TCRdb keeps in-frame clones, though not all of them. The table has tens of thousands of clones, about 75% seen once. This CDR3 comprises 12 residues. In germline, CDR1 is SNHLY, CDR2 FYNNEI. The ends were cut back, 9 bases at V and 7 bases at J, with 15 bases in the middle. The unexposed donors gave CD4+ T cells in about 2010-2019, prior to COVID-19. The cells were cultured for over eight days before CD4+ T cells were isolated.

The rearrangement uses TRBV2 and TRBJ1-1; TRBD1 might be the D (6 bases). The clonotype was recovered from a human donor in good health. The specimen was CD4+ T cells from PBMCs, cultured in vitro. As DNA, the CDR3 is TGTGCCAGGGGGGAGAACAGGGTTGAAGCTTTCTTT. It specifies CARGENRVEAFF.